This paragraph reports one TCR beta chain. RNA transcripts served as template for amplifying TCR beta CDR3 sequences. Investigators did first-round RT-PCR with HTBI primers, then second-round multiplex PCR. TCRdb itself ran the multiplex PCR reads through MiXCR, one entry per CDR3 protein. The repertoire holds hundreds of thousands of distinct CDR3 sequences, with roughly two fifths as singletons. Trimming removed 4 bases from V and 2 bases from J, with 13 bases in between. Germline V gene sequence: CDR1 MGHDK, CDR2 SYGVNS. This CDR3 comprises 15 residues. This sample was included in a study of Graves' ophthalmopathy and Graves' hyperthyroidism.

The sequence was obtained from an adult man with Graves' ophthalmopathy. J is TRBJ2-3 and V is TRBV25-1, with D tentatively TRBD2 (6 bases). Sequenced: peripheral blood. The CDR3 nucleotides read TGTGCCAGCAGTGCCGGGACTTCGTACACAGATACGCAGTATTTT. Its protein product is CASSAGTSYTDTQYF.